The 10 T cell receptor beta chains listed next were all sequenced from one sample in a study of T-cell memory formation after mild COVID-19. TCRdb passed the 5' RACE reads through MiXCR, listing each CDR3 protein once. Counted here are 350,000 or so distinct CDR3 sequences, around 13% occurring once; the ten biggest clones make up about 20%. Sequencing used PBMCs or a T cell subset sorted from them (not recorded which). The source of these receptors is a man younger than 35 who had mild COVID-19 (a few samples of this study predate the infection). Cell type and time point are not known.

This clonotype has only a few counts. This sequence joins TRBV28 and TRBJ1-2, with no clear D. Germline V gene data show CDR1 as MDHEN and CDR2 as SYDVKM. The CDR3 extends over 11 amino acids. V was clipped by 2 bases and J by 8 bases, with 6 bases between them. The CDR3 loop is CASSLSWGYTF. In DNA, the CDR3 is TGTGCCAGCAGTTTAAGCTGGGGCTACACCTTC.

The chain employs TRBV7-9 and TRBJ1-6, with 9 positions matching TRBD1. J was trimmed by 9 bases and V by 4 bases; bases with no gene match: 7. The CDR3 contains 15 residues. CDR1 is SEHNR and CDR2 is FQNEAQ in the germline V gene (reference sequence). The CDR3 nucleotides are TGTGCCAGCAGCTCCGGGACAGGGATCCTTTCACCCCTCCACTTT. The encoded protein is CASSSGTGILSPLHF.

This clonotype was seen more than once but under ten times. V and J are TRBV12-3 or TRBV12-4 and TRBJ2-1, with 12 bases aligning to TRBD1. The CDR3 is 13 residues long. V dropped 5 bases and J dropped 12; count of bases not matched to a gene: 5. The CDR3 region is CASSPRDRGRQFF. The CDR3 nucleotides are TGTGCCAGCAGTCCTCGGGACAGGGGGCGGCAGTTCTTC.

The rearrangement joins TRBV5-6 to TRBJ2-7; unclear D gene. This CDR3 is built from 14 residues. CDR1 and CDR2 (germline): SGHDT, YYEEEE. V lost 1 base and J 0 bases, leaving 8 bases between the germline ends. CDR3 protein: CASSLTTSSYEQYF. Here the CDR3 DNA reads TGTGCCAGCAGCTTGACTACGAGCTCCTACGAGCAGTACTTC.

This clonotype was seen at least ten times. This chain uses TRBV12-3 or TRBV12-4 with TRBJ2-3, with a possible D match to TRBD2 (5 bases). The CDR3 is 14 residues long. Trimming shortened V by 3 bases and J by 2 bases, and 9 bases separated the two germline ends. CDR3 amino acids: CASSFGVPTDTQYF. In DNA form, the CDR3 reads TGTGCCAGCAGTTTCGGGGTCCCCACAGATACGCAGTATTTT.

J is TRBJ2-3 and V is TRBV12-3 or TRBV12-4; 10 bases fit TRBD1. The CDR3 totals 16 residues. The J segment lost 3 bases and the V segment lost 1 base, leaving 4 bases of the junction unmatched. The CDR3 protein is CASSLGDRGGTDTQYF. The CDR3 DNA sequence: TGTGCCAGCAGTTTAGGGGACAGGGGAGGAACAGATACGCAGTATTTT.

This chain links TRBV18 with TRBJ1-6; 8 nucleotides match TRBD1. CDR3 length: 16 residues. Germline V gene sequence: CDR1 KGHSH, CDR2 LQKENI. The V and J ends lost 3 bases and 9 bases, in that order; junction bases with no gene match: 10. CDR3 residues: CASSPQGAQSSSPLHF. CDR3 sequence (DNA): TGTGCCAGCTCACCCCAGGGGGCGCAGTCTAGTTCACCCCTCCACTTT. Full variable domain (rest looked up from reference TRBV18 and TRBJ1-6): NAGVMQNPRHLVRRRGQEARLRCSPMKGHSHVYWYRQLPEEGLKFMVYLQKENIIDESGMPKERFSAEFPKEGPSILRIQQVVRGDSAAYFCASSPQGAQSSSPLHFGNGTRLTVT.

This clonotype turned up a few times. V and J are TRBV7-3 and TRBJ1-6, with TRBD1 as a possible D gene (6 bases). CDR1 is SGHTA and CDR2 is FQGTGA in the germline V gene. The CDR3 runs 14 residues. Trimming took off 5 bases at V and 7 bases at J, with 12 bases between the two ends. This CDR3 reads CASSRTELNSPLHF. Here the CDR3 DNA reads TGTGCCAGCAGCCGGACAGAATTGAATTCACCCCTCCACTTT.

This clonotype was recorded a few times. The V and J genes are TRBV20-1 and TRBJ2-3; D is possibly TRBD2 (5 bases). The CDR3 spans 13 residues. Germline CDR1 DFQATT, CDR2 SNEGSKA (reference sequence). The V gene lost 3 bases and the J gene lost 6 bases, with 13 bases spanning the gap. CDR3 loop: CSASITSLDTQYF. The CDR3 region has the DNA TGCAGTGCTAGCATCACTAGTCTCGATACGCAGTATTTT.

This clonotype turned up a few times. The chain recombines TRBV29-1 with TRBJ1-2; a possible D gene is TRBD1 (6 bases). Trimming shortened V by 0 bases and J by 8 bases, and 19 bases separated the two germline ends. The CDR3 loop spans 15 amino acids. The V gene's germline CDR1 is SQVTM and CDR2 ANQGSEA. CDR3 sequence reads: CSVEEISQGREGYTF. CDR3 DNA sequence: TGCAGCGTTGAAGAAATCTCTCAGGGGCGGGAAGGCTACACCTTC.